This T cell receptor beta chain was sequenced during a study of shared clonotypes between healthy human individuals. Study-wide results and limits: Sampling included only blood; tissue repertoires likely differ.

The authors ran unsorted PBMC replicate PCRs on 250 to 350 ng DNA, 25,000 to 35,000 T cell genomes. Sequencing on ten immunoSEQ deep assay plates was performed for unsorted PBMC DNA. Original data processing: Quality scores were absent from the junction-only immunoSEQ sequences, so filtering differed. TCRdb keeps only in-frame clones here, not all; method: immunoSEQ multiplex PCR. Clone size and the V and J calls come from that table; the DNA yielded D and trimming. The profile covers about 490,000 clones, with over 70% appearing a single time and about an eighth taken by the ten largest. The table lists this clone with a few counts. The antigen is unknown. The origin of this receptor is a woman aged 40 to 50 in good health. Some clones in this sample may be carry-over from other donors' samples. Sequencing was done on a sample of PBMCs.

The CDR3 protein is CASSPHSGRAYEQYF. CDR3 nucleotide sequence: TGTGCCAGCAGTCCCCATAGCGGGAGGGCCTACGAGCAGTACTTC. The chain links TRBV28 to TRBJ2-7, with 11 bases matching TRBD2. Trimming at V came to 5 bases and at J to 2 bases, leaving 5 bases not matched to a gene. The germline CDR1 and CDR2 sequences are MDHEN and SYDVKM. The CDR3 is 15 residues long.